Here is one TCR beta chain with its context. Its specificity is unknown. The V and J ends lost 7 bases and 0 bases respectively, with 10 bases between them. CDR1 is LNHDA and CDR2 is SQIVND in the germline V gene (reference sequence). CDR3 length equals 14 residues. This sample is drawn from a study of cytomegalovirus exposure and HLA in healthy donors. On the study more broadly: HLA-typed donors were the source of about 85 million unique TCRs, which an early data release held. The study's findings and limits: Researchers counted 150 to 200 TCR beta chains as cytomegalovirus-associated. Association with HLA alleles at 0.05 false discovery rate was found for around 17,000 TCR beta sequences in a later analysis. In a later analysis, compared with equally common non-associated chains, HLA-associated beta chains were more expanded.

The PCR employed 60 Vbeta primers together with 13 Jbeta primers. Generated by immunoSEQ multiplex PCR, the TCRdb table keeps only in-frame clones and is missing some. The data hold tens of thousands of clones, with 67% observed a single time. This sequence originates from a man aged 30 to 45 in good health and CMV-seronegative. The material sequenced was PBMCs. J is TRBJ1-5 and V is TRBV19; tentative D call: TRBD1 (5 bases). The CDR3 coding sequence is TGTGCCAGTAACATCAGGGATAGCAATCAGCCCCAGCATTTT. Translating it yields CASNIRDSNQPQHF.